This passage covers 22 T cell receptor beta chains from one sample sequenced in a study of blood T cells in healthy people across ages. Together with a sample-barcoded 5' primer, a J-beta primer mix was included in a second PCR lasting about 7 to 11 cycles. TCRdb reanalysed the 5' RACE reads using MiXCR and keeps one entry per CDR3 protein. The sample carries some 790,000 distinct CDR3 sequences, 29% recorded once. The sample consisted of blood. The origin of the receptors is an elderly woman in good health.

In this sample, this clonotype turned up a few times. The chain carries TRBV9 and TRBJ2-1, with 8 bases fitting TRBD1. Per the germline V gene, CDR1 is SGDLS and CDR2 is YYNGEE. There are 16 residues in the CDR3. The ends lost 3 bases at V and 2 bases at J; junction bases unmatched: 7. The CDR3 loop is CASSAGQGTAYNEQFF. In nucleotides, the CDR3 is TGTGCCAGCAGCGCAGGACAGGGTACGGCCTACAATGAGCAGTTCTTC.

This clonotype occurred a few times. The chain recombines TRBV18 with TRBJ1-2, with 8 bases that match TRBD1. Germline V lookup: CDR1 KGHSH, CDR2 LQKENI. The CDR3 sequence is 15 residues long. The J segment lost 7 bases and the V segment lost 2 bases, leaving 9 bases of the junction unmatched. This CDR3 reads CASSPTTGETRGYTF. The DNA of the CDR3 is TGTGCCAGCTCACCAACGACAGGGGAAACTCGTGGCTACACCTTC.

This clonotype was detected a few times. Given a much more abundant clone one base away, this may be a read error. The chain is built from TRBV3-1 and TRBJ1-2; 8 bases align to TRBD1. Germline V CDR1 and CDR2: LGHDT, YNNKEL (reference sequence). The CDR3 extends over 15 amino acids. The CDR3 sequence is CANSPGQGRSYGYTF. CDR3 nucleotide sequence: TGTGCCAACAGCCCCGGACAGGGCAGGAGCTATGGCTACACCTTC.

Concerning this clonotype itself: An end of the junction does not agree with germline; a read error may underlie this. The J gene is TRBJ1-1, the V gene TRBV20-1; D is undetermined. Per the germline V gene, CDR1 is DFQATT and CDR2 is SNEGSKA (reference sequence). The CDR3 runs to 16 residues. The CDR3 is CGASTSHGFMNTEAFF. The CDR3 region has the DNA TGCGGTGCTAGTACCTCCCATGGTTTCATGAACACTGAAGCTTTCTTT.

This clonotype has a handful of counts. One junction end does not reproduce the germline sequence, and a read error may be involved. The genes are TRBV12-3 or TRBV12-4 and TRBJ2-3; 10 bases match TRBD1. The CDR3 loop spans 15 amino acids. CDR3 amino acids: CASTLDRGRTDAQYF. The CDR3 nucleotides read TGTGCCAGCACTCTCGACAGGGGGCGAACAGATGCGCAGTATTTT.

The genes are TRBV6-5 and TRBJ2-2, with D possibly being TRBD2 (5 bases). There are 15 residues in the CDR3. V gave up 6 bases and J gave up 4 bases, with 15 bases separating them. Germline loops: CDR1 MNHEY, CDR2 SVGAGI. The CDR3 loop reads CASRLGLPITGELFF. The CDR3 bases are TGTGCCAGCAGACTAGGACTTCCAATCACCGGGGAGCTGTTTTTT.

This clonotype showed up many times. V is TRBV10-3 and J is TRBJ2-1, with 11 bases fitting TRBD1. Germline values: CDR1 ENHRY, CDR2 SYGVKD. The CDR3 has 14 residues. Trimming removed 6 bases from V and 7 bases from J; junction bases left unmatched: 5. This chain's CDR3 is CAISSGTGGNEQFF. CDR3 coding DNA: TGTGCCATCAGCTCTGGGACAGGGGGAAATGAGCAGTTCTTC.

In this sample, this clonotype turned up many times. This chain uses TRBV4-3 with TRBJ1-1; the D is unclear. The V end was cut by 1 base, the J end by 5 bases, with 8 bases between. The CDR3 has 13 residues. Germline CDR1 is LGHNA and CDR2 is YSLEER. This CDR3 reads CASSQGVGTEAFF. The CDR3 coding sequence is TGCGCCAGCAGCCAAGGGGTGGGGACTGAAGCTTTCTTT.

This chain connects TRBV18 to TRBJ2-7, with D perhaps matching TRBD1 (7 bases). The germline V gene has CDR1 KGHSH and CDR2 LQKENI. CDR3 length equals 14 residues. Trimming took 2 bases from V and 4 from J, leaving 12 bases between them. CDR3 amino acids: CASSPGGTEYEQYF. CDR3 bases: TGTGCCAGCTCACCAGGAGGGACAGAGTACGAGCAGTACTTC.

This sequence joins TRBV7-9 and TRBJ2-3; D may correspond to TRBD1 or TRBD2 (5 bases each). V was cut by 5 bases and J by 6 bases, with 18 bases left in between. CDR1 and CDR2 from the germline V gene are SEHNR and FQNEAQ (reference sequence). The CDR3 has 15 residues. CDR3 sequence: CASSQRSGTTDTQYF. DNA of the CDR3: TGTGCCAGCAGCCAAAGATCCGGGACGACGGATACGCAGTATTTT.

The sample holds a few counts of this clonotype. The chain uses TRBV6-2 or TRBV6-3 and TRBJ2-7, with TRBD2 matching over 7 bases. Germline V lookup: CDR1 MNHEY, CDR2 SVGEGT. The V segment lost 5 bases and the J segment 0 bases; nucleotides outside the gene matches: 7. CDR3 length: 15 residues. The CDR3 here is CASSLSGLSSYEQYF. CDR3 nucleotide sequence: TGTGCCAGCAGTCTTAGCGGGCTGAGCTCCTACGAGCAGTACTTC.

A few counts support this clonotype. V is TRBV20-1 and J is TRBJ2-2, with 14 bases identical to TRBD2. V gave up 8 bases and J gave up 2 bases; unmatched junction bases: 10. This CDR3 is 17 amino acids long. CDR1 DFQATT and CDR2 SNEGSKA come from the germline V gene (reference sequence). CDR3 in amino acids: CSTLPGLAGANTGELFF. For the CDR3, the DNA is TGCAGTACTCTCCCGGGACTAGCGGGGGCCAACACCGGGGAGCTGTTTTTT.

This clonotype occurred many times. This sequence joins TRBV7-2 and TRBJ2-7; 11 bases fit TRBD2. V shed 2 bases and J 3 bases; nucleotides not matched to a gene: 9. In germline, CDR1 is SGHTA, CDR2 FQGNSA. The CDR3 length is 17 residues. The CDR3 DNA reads TGTGCCAGCAGCTTAAAACGGTCGACTAGCGGGGTCTACGAGCAGTACTTC. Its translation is CASSLKRSTSGVYEQYF.

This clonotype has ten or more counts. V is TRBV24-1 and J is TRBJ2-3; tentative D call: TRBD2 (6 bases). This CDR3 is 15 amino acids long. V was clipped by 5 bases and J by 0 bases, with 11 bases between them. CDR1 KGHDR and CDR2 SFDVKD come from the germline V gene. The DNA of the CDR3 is TGTGCCACCAGTGGGGGACTTAAGAGCACAGATACGCAGTATTTT. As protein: CATSGGLKSTDTQYF.

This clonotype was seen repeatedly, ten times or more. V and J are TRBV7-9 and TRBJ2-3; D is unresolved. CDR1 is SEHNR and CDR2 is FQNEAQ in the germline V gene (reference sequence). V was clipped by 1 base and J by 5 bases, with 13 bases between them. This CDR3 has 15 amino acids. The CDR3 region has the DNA TGTGCCAGCAGCTTAGGGTTCACTCAGCAAGATACGCAGTATTTT. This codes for CASSLGFTQQDTQYF.

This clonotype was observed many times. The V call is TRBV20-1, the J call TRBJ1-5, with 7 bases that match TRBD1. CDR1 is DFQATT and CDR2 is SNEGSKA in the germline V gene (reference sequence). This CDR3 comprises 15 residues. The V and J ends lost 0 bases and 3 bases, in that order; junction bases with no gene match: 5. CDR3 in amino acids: CSAREAGQYNQPQHF. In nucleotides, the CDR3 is TGCAGTGCTAGAGAGGCGGGACAGTACAATCAGCCCCAGCATTTT.

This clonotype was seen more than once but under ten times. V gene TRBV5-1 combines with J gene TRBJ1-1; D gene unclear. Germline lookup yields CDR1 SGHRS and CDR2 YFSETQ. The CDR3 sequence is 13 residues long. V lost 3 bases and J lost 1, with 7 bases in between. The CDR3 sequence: CASSSLGNTEAFF. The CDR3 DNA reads TGCGCCAGCAGCTCCTTGGGGAACACTGAAGCTTTCTTT.

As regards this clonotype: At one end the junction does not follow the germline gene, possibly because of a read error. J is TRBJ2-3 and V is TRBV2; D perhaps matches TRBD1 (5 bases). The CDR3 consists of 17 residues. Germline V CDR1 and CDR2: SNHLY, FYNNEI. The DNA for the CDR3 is TGTGCCGGCAGCGACCCTCCAAGACAGCGTTACACAGATACGCAGTATTTT. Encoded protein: CAGSDPPRQRYTDTQYF.

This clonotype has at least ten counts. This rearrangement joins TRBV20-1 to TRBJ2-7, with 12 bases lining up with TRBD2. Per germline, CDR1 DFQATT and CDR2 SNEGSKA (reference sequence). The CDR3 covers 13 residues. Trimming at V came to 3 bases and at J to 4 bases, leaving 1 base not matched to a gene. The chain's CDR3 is CSARTSGGYEQYF. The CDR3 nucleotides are TGCAGTGCTAGGACTAGCGGGGGATACGAGCAGTACTTC.

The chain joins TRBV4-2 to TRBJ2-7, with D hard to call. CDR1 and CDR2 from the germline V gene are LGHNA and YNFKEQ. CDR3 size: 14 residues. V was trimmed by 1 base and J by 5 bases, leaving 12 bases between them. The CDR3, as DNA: TGTGCCAGCAGCCAAGGGGTAGGGCCCCACGAGCAGTACTTC. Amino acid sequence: CASSQGVGPHEQYF.

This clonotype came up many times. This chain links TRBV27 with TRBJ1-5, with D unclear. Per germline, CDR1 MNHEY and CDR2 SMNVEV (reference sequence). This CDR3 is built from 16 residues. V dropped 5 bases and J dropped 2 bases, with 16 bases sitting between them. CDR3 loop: CASSTTVAIGNQPQHF. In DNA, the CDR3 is TGTGCCAGCAGTACCACAGTGGCGATAGGCAATCAGCCCCAGCATTTT.

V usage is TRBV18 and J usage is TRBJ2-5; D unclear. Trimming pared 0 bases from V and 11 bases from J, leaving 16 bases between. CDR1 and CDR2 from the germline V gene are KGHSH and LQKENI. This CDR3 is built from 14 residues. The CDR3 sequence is CASSPPSTANEQYF. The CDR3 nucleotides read TGTGCCAGCTCACCACCGTCAACAGCTAATGAGCAGTACTTC.